The rows below give T cell receptor beta chains drawn from one sample of a study of blood T cell repertoires in COVID-19. Clones were sequenced by immunoSEQ multiplex PCR, and TCRdb holds only the in-frame ones, with some missing. The sample contains 200,000 to 250,000 clones, 88% of which appear only once. Sequences were obtained from peripheral blood. The receptors derive from a woman in her sixties or seventies with acute or convalescent COVID-19. The CDR3 runs from the conserved cysteine through the conserved F or W. The D gene is left open where the match is weak. A clone size is listed for some rows: how often the clone was seen (once, few, many), or a class if it is expanded.

D gene,J gene,V gene,clone size,CDR3 DNA,CDR3 protein
.,TRBJ1-5,TRBV19,.,TGTGCCAGTAGTATATTGGGAGGGCAGCCCCAGCATTTT,CASSILGGQPQHF
TRBD2,TRBJ2-5,TRBV6-6,.,TGTGCCAGCAGGGGTCAAGCGGGGCAAGAGACCCAGTACTTC,CASRGQAGQETQYF
TRBD2,TRBJ2-3,TRBV19,once,TGTGCCAGTAGTATTTCAACAGCGGGGGGCACAGATACGCAGTATTTT,CASSISTAGGTDTQYF
.,TRBJ1-2,TRBV29-1,.,TGCAGCGTTGCCTCTCGGGGGGACGGGGGCTACACCTTC,CSVASRGDGGYTF
.,TRBJ1-1,TRBV7-2,.,TGTGCCAGCAGCCCGAATACAGGGAAGGGGGAAGCTTTCTTT,CASSPNTGKGEAFF
TRBD2,TRBJ2-3,TRBV18,.,TGTGCCAGCTCACCACCGGGACTAGCGGGGACAGATACGCAGTATTTT,CASSPPGLAGTDTQYF
TRBD1,TRBJ2-3,TRBV30,.,TGTGCCCGCACAGGGGGCGTAAGCACAGATACGCAGTATTTT,CARTGGVSTDTQYF
.,TRBJ1-1,TRBV28,.,TGTGCCAGCGGTCTGATCGGGGGGGGCCGGAACACTGAAGCTTTCTTT,CASGLIGGGRNTEAFF
TRBD2,TRBJ2-5,TRBV30,.,TGTGCCTGGAGCGGACTAGCGGGAAAGACCCAGTACTTC,CAWSGLAGKTQYF
TRBD2,TRBJ2-3,TRBV5-5,.,TGTGCCAGCAGCTTGGGTCTGGCGGGGGGTCTTAGCACAGATACGCAGTATTTT,CASSLGLAGGLSTDTQYF
.,TRBJ1-2,TRBV30,.,TGTGCCTGGAGTGTAAGGAGGGGAAACTATGGCTACACCTTC,CAWSVRRGNYGYTF
TRBD1,TRBJ1-2,TRBV7-3,.,TGTGCCAGCAGCTTAGACCCGGGACAGCGACACTATGGCTACACCTTC,CASSLDPGQRHYGYTF
.,TRBJ2-4,TRBV20-1,.,TGCAGTGCTGGACACAAAAACATTCAGTACTTC,CSAGHKNIQYF
TRBD1,TRBJ2-2,TRBV25-1,.,TGTGCCAGCAGTGAATCCACAGGGGGCACCGGGGAGCTGTTTTTT,CASSESTGGTGELFF
.,TRBJ1-2,TRBV11-2,.,TGTGCCAGCAGCCGACCGGGGGCGGGAGCTAACTATGGCTACACCTTC,CASSRPGAGANYGYTF
.,TRBJ1-5,TRBV5-8,few,TGTGCCAGCAGCTTCGGAGCCAGCAATCAGCCCCAGCATTTT,CASSFGASNQPQHF
TRBD2,TRBJ2-5,TRBV9,.,TGTGCCAGCAGCGTATATGGCGGGGGGGCCGGGGAGACCCAGTACTTC,CASSVYGGGAGETQYF
TRBD1,TRBJ1-4,TRBV4-2,.,TGTGCCAGCAGCTACTACAGGGGGCAGGATGAAAAACTGTTTTTT,CASSYYRGQDEKLFF
.,TRBJ1-3,TRBV6-6,.,TGTGCCAGCAGTTACTCGGCGGGGGCTGGAAACACCATATATTTT,CASSYSAGAGNTIYF
TRBD1,TRBJ1-1,TRBV5-6,.,TGTGCCAGCAGTGGGACAGGTCACCCGAACACTGAAGCTTTCTTT,CASSGTGHPNTEAFF
TRBD1,TRBJ2-7,TRBV14,.,TGTGCCAGCAGCCGGTCCGGGACAGGGGGCTACGAGCAGTACTTC,CASSRSGTGGYEQYF
TRBD1,TRBJ2-7,TRBV3-1/TRBV3-2,.,TGTGCCAGCAGCCAGGGGGACAGAAGGGTCGAGCAGTACTTC,CASSQGDRRVEQYF
TRBD2,TRBJ2-7,TRBV30,once,TGTGCCTGGAGTCTTGGAAGGACTAGCGGGAGCTCCTACGAGCAGTACTTC,CAWSLGRTSGSSYEQYF